This T cell receptor (beta chain) was sequenced during a study of human T cells and chemical hapten exposure. Overall study context: Alopecia universalis, totalis or areata was present in patients who were mostly female.

Deletions cut 1 base from V and 0 bases from J, with 7 bases between. The germline gives CDR1 SGHTA, CDR2 FQGNSA. This CDR3 has 14 amino acids. TCRdb called the RACE reads again in MiXCR, with one record for every CDR3 protein. This sample carries more than 70,000 distinct CDR3 sequences, under 13% of them seen once, and the ten largest clones take around 1%. Noted time point: patch test 3, about 24 weeks after DPC sensitization. Regarding treatment: therapeutic diphenylcyclopropenone sensitization with weekly scalp DPC. The chain links TRBV7-2 to TRBJ2-7; no firm D call. This sequence originates from a woman under 40 with alopecia areata. Some clones in this sample may be carry-over from other donors' samples. The source was whole blood, collected in connection with sensitization to the hapten diphenylcyclopropenone (DPC). In DNA, the CDR3 is TGTGCCAGCAGCTTAGGGCTATCCTCCTACGAGCAGTACTTC. As protein: CASSLGLSSYEQYF.